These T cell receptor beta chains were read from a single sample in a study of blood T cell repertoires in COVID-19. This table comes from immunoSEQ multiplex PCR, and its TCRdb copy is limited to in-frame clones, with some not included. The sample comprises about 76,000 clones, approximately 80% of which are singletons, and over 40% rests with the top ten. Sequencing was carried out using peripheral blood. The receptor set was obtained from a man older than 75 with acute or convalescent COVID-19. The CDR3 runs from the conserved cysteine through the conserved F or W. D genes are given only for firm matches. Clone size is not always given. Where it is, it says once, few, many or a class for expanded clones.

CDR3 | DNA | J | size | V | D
CASSRQSQETQYF | TGTGCCAGCAGTAGACAGTCCCAAGAGACCCAGTACTTC | TRBJ2-5 | NA | TRBV12-3/TRBV12-4 | NA
CASSPRGEPTHEKLFF | TGTGCCAGCTCACCACGGGGGGAGCCAACGCATGAAAAACTGTTTTTT | TRBJ1-4 | NA | TRBV18 | NA
CATSDSGGAADTEAFF | TGTGCCACCAGTGATTCGGGGGGAGCTGCGGACACTGAAGCTTTCTTT | TRBJ1-1 | NA | TRBV24-1 | NA
CASSPTGVGRTEAFF | TGTGCCAGCAGTCCCACAGGGGTGGGACGAACTGAAGCTTTCTTT | TRBJ1-1 | once | TRBV28 | TRBD1
CSASSEQVETQYF | TGCAGTGCTAGTAGTGAGCAGGTCGAGACCCAGTACTTC | TRBJ2-5 | once | TRBV20-1 | NA
CASSQDGGGSGEKLFF | TGCGCCAGCAGCCAAGATGGGGGGGGCTCGGGTGAAAAACTGTTTTTT | TRBJ1-4 | few | TRBV4-3 | NA
CASSPLFGGRLVDTEAFF | TGTGCCAGCTCACCACTTTTCGGGGGGCGCCTGGTGGACACTGAAGCTTTCTTT | TRBJ1-1 | NA | TRBV18 | NA
CASSLADRANQPQHF | TGTGCCAGCAGTCTCGCAGACAGGGCCAATCAGCCCCAGCATTTT | TRBJ1-5 | NA | TRBV6-5 | TRBD1
CSVDRGGTGMGNTIYF | TGCAGCGTTGATAGAGGGGGGACAGGGATGGGAAACACCATATATTTT | TRBJ1-3 | NA | TRBV29-1 | TRBD1
CASSLTGGGWETQYF | TGTGCCAGCAGCCTGACAGGGGGCGGTTGGGAGACCCAGTACTTC | TRBJ2-5 | NA | TRBV2 | TRBD1
CASSILPGMYQETQYF | TGTGCCAGTAGTATTCTGCCCGGGATGTACCAAGAGACCCAGTACTTC | TRBJ2-5 | NA | TRBV19 | NA
CASRELSAGGSGANVLTF | TGTGCCAGCAGGGAGCTTTCGGCAGGGGGCTCTGGGGCCAACGTCCTGACTTTC | TRBJ2-6 | NA | TRBV27 | TRBD1
CASSLTRTFSYEQYF | TGTGCCAGCAGCCTCACTCGGACTTTCTCCTACGAGCAGTACTTC | TRBJ2-7 | NA | TRBV6-2/TRBV6-3 | NA
CASSPAGTSGVGADTQYF | TGTGCCAGCAGCCCAGCCGGGACTAGCGGGGTCGGGGCAGATACGCAGTATTTT | TRBJ2-3 | NA | TRBV7-8 | TRBD2
CASSRQGKDTDTQYF | TGTGCCAGCAGTAGGCAGGGTAAAGACACAGATACGCAGTATTTT | TRBJ2-3 | NA | TRBV6-5 | NA
CASSPGVTQSGGYTF | TGTGCCAGCAGCCCGGGTGTGACCCAAAGTGGAGGCTACACCTTC | TRBJ1-2 | NA | TRBV7-2 | NA
CASSLAGSNREYGYTF | TGTGCCAGCAGCTTGGCAGGCTCTAATCGGGAATATGGCTACACCTTC | TRBJ1-2 | NA | TRBV7-9 | NA
CASNQGAEGYTF | TGTGCCAGTAACCAGGGGGCGGAAGGCTACACCTTC | TRBJ1-2 | NA | TRBV19 | TRBD1
CASSLRAGQETQYF | TGTGCCAGCAGTTTAAGGGCGGGGCAAGAGACCCAGTACTTC | TRBJ2-5 | NA | TRBV28 | NA
CASSFPWGGETQYF | TGTGCCAGCAGCTTCCCCTGGGGAGGCGAGACCCAGTACTTC | TRBJ2-5 | NA | TRBV7-2 | NA
CASSLTGLASSSYNEQFF | TGTGCCAGCAGCTTAACGGGACTAGCGTCGAGCTCCTACAATGAGCAGTTCTTC | TRBJ2-1 | NA | TRBV7-3 | TRBD2
CASSSGTGPFGYTF | TGTGCCAGCAGCTCCGGGACAGGGCCTTTCGGCTACACCTTC | TRBJ1-2 | NA | TRBV6-5 | TRBD1
CASSLVGRVTEAFF | TGTGCCAGCAGTTTAGTGGGGCGAGTGACTGAAGCTTTCTTT | TRBJ1-1 | NA | TRBV28 | NA
CASSFHRDRENEQFF | TGCGCCAGCAGCTTCCACCGGGACAGGGAGAATGAGCAGTTCTTC | TRBJ2-1 | NA | TRBV5-1 | TRBD1
CATTRTGMIYGYTF | TGTGCCACTACCCGGACAGGGATGATATATGGCTACACCTTC | TRBJ1-2 | NA | TRBV19 | TRBD1
CASTLRGSRYEQYF | TGTGCCAGCACCCTAAGGGGGAGCAGATACGAGCAGTACTTC | TRBJ2-7 | many | TRBV13 | NA
CATSETSTSYEQYF | TGTGCCACCAGTGAGACTAGCACAAGCTACGAGCAGTACTTC | TRBJ2-7 | NA | TRBV15 | TRBD2
CAWRTLSFLEISGNTIYF | TGTGCCTGGAGAACCCTTTCATTTTTAGAGATCTCTGGAAACACCATATATTTT | TRBJ1-3 | NA | TRBV30 | NA
CASSFGEDTGELFF | TGTGCCAGCTCCTTCGGGGAGGACACCGGGGAGCTGTTTTTT | TRBJ2-2 | NA | TRBV11-2 | NA
CATRTAYSNQPQHF | TGTGCCACCCGGACAGCTTATAGCAATCAGCCCCAGCATTTT | TRBJ1-5 | NA | TRBV28 | NA
CASSSGRDPLYGYTF | TGTGCCAGCAGCTCCGGGAGGGACCCCCTCTATGGCTACACCTTC | TRBJ1-2 | once | TRBV7-3 | NA
CASSFDGTGGEKLFF | TGTGCCAGCAGCTTTGATGGGACAGGGGGGGAAAAACTGTTTTTT | TRBJ1-4 | few | TRBV5-4 | TRBD1
CASSQDTTGPWVDEKLFF | TGCGCCAGCAGCCAAGATACGACAGGGCCTTGGGTGGATGAAAAACTGTTTTTT | TRBJ1-4 | NA | TRBV4-3 | TRBD1
CASSLLNRGHVDNSPLHF | TGTGCCAGCAGCTTACTTAACAGGGGCCATGTCGATAATTCACCCCTCCACTTT | TRBJ1-6 | NA | TRBV5-5 | TRBD1
CASSVESRAGEYNEQFF | TGTGCCAGCAGCGTAGAGTCCCGAGCGGGAGAGTACAATGAGCAGTTCTTC | TRBJ2-1 | NA | TRBV9 | TRBD2
CSVIRLDTQYF | TGCAGCGTGATTCGGTTGGATACGCAGTATTTT | TRBJ2-3 | NA | TRBV29-1 | NA
CASSLTESSYNEQFF | TGTGCCAGCAGCTTGACAGAAAGCTCCTACAATGAGCAGTTCTTC | TRBJ2-1 | NA | TRBV3-1/TRBV3-2 | NA
CASSLDGLGETQYF | TGTGCCAGCAGCTTAGATGGGCTCGGAGAGACCCAGTACTTC | TRBJ2-5 | NA | TRBV7-8 | NA
CASSDPGLAGASYNEQFF | TGTGCCAGCAGTGATCCCGGACTAGCGGGGGCCTCTTACAATGAGCAGTTCTTC | TRBJ2-1 | NA | TRBV25-1 | TRBD2
CASSLGGTTTYEQYF | TGCGCCAGCAGCCTGGGGGGGACAACAACCTACGAGCAGTACTTC | TRBJ2-7 | once | TRBV5-1 | NA
CASKRAGLQETQYF | TGCGCCAGCAAGAGGGCGGGACTCCAAGAGACCCAGTACTTC | TRBJ2-5 | NA | TRBV5-1 | NA
CASRRLATAYNEQFF | TGTGCCAGCCGTCGACTAGCGACGGCCTACAATGAGCAGTTCTTC | TRBJ2-1 | NA | TRBV2 | TRBD2
CASSLNQFNSPLHF | TGTGCCAGCAGCTTAAACCAGTTTAATTCACCCCTCCACTTT | TRBJ1-6 | NA | TRBV5-6 | NA
CAWSETSGSTPPYEQYF | TGTGCCTGGAGTGAAACTAGCGGGTCAACACCTCCCTACGAGCAGTACTTC | TRBJ2-7 | NA | TRBV30 | TRBD2
CASSPNGQANYGYTF | TGTGCCAGCAGTCCCAATGGACAGGCCAACTATGGCTACACCTTC | TRBJ1-2 | NA | TRBV27 | TRBD1
CASSPRQGEAYEQYF | TGTGCCAGCTCACCACGACAGGGTGAAGCCTACGAGCAGTACTTC | TRBJ2-7 | NA | TRBV18 | TRBD1
CATSGDSIGNEQFF | TGTGCCACCAGTGGAGACTCTATCGGGAATGAGCAGTTCTTC | TRBJ2-1 | NA | TRBV24-1 | NA
CASSSHDSSPQHF | TGTGCCAGCAGCTCGCACGACTCTTCACCCCAGCATTTT | TRBJ1-5 | NA | TRBV7-2 | NA
CASSLDQGGYTF | TGTGCCAGCTCCCTTGACCAGGGAGGCTACACCTTC | TRBJ1-2 | NA | TRBV18 | NA
CASSLSSYEQYF | TGTGCCAGCAGCTTGTCGTCCTACGAGCAGTACTTC | TRBJ2-7 | NA | TRBV5-4 | NA
CASSAPRGGTNTGELFF | TGTGCCAGCAGCGCCCCCAGGGGCGGAACGAACACCGGGGAGCTGTTTTTT | TRBJ2-2 | once | TRBV9 | NA